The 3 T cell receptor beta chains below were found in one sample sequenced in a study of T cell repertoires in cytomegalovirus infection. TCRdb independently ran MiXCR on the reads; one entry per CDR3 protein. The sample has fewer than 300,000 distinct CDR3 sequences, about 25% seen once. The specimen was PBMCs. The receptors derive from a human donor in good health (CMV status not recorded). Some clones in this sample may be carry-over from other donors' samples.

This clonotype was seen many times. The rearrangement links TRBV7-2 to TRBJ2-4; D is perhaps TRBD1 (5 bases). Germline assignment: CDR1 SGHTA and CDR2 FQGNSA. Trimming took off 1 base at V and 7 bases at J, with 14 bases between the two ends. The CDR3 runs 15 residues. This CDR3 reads CASSLEGVTVNIQYF. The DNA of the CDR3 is TGTGCCAGCAGCTTAGAAGGGGTGACGGTTAACATTCAGTACTTC. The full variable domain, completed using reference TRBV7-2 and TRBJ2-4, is GAGVSQSPSNKVTEKGKDVELRCDPISGHTALYWYRQSLGQGLEFLIYFQGNSAPDKSGLPSDRFSAERTGGSVSTLTIQRTQQEDSAVYLCASSLEGVTVNIQYFGAGTRLSVL.

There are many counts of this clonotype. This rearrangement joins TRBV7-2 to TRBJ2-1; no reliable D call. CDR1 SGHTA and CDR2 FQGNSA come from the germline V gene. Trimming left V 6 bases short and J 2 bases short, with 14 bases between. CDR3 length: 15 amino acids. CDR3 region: CASSQSRQTYNEQFF. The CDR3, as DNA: TGTGCCAGCAGTCAAAGTAGGCAGACCTACAATGAGCAGTTCTTC.

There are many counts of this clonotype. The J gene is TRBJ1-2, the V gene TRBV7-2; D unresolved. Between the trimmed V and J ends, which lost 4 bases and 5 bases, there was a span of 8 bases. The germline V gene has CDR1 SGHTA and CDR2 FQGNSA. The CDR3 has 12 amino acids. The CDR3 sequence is CASSSDKYGYTF. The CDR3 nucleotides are TGTGCCAGCAGCTCCGACAAGTATGGCTACACCTTC.